Listed below are T cell receptor beta chains from one sample, sequenced in a study of control samples from healthy donors and cancer patients. Repertoires were generated with immunoSEQ multiplex PCR, while TCRdb's copy carries only in-frame clones and drops some. The sample holds 40,000 to 55,000 clones, over 65% seen once. The sample taken for sequencing was formalin-fixed, paraffin-embedded tissue. The receptors here all came from a male donor with melanoma. The CDR3 runs from the conserved cysteine through the conserved F or W. A D gene is named only where the DNA matches it firmly. Clone size is stated in some rows and not others, as once, few, many or a class when expanded.

>once|NA|TRBV10-3|TRBJ1-2
TGTGTCATCAGTGGTAGACAAACTAACTATGGCTACACCTTC
CVISGRQTNYGYTF
>NA|NA|TRBV15|TRBJ2-2
TGTGCCACCAGCAGAACCTCAGGGGGGCCCGGGGAGCTGTTTTTT
CATSRTSGGPGELFF
>NA|TRBD1|TRBV28|TRBJ2-3
TGTGCCAGCAGTTTATTGGCCCCTCCCGGGACAGGGTCGGATACGCAGTATTTT
CASSLLAPPGTGSDTQYF
>NA|TRBD2|TRBV28|TRBJ2-7
TGTGCCAGCAGTTCACCCGGGACTAGCGTGAACGAGCAGTACTTC
CASSSPGTSVNEQYF
>few|NA|TRBV5-4|TRBJ2-1
TGTGCCAGCAGCCCGGACAGTTACAATGAGCAGTTCTTC
CASSPDSYNEQFF
>NA|NA|TRBV19|TRBJ1-5
TGTGCCAGTAGTGGGGGGTATCAGCCTCAGCATTTT
CASSGGYQPQHF
>NA|NA|TRBV2|TRBJ1-6
TGTGCCAGCAGTGAATTGGGGGCGAAGAATTCACCCCTCCACTTT
CASSELGAKNSPLHF
>NA|NA|TRBV19|TRBJ2-3
TGTGCCAGTAGTATAGGCGGAGGGGAGGCAGATACGCAGTATTTT
CASSIGGGEADTQYF
>NA|NA|TRBV11-2|TRBJ1-3
TGTGCCAGCACCGGGGACTTGACTGGAAACACCATATATTTT
CASTGDLTGNTIYF
>NA|NA|TRBV6-5|TRBJ2-7
TGTGCTACCAACCAGGGTAGCGCGACCTACGAGCAGTACTTC
CATNQGSATYEQYF
>NA|NA|TRBV7-3|TRBJ2-6
TGTGCCAGCAGCCCCTGGGGTGGAGCTTGGGGCATTAGCTCTGGGGCCAACGTCCTGACTTTC
CASSPWGGAWGISSGANVLTF
>NA|TRBD2|TRBV9|TRBJ2-1
TGTGCCAGCAGCGTTGGAGCGGGATCGGGAGATGAGCAGTTCTTC
CASSVGAGSGDEQFF
>NA|TRBD2|TRBV2|TRBJ2-1
TGTGCCAGCAGTGAGGGACTAGCGGAAGGTGAGCAGTTCTTC
CASSEGLAEGEQFF
>once|TRBD1|TRBV4-2|TRBJ1-2
TGTGCCAGCAGCCACACAGGGGAAAGCACCTTC
CASSHTGESTF
>NA|NA|TRBV27|TRBJ2-5
TGTGCCAGCAGTTTATCGGCTCGAGAGACCCAGTACTTC
CASSLSARETQYF
>NA|NA|TRBV10-3|TRBJ2-1
TGTGCCATCAGTGAGCCTCGGGGGAATGAGCAGTTCTTC
CAISEPRGNEQFF
>few|NA|TRBV2|TRBJ1-6
TGTGCCAGCAAATTTCGGCAGACCTATAATTCACCCCTCCACTTT
CASKFRQTYNSPLHF
>many|NA|TRBV28|TRBJ1-5
TGTGCCAGCAGTCCCTTCGGGGGGAACAATCAGCCCCAGCATTTT
CASSPFGGNNQPQHF
>NA|TRBD2|TRBV11-3|TRBJ2-2
TGTGCCAGCAGCTTGAGGTGTAGCGGGAGGAGGGACGGGGAGCTGTTTTTT
CASSLRCSGRRDGELFF
>NA|NA|TRBV5-1|TRBJ1-6
TGCGCCAGCAGCTTGGGGGGTAATTCACCCCTCCACTTT
CASSLGGNSPLHF
>NA|NA|TRBV25-1|TRBJ1-1
TGTGCCAGCAGTGACTTAAAATTGGCTTTCTTT
CASSDLKLAFF
>few|NA|TRBV27|TRBJ2-5
TGTGCCAGCAGTTTAAAGAGGGGAGAGACCCAGTACTTC
CASSLKRGETQYF
>NA|TRBD2|TRBV28|TRBJ2-2
TGTGCCAGCAGTTTATTGGGGACTAGCGGGATTGGGGGCACCGGGGAGCTGTTTTTT
CASSLLGTSGIGGTGELFF
>few|TRBD2|TRBV6-5|TRBJ2-1
TGTGCCATACTAACCACCGGGACTAGCGGGAGGATGAGGTTCTTC
CAILTTGTSGRMRFF
>NA|TRBD2|TRBV9|TRBJ2-1
TGTGCCAGCAGCGTTTCCGGGGGGAATGAGCAGTTCTTC
CASSVSGGNEQFF
>NA|NA|TRBV6-5|TRBJ2-7
TGTGCCAGCAGTTGGGCCGGTATAGCCTACGAGCAGTACTTC
CASSWAGIAYEQYF
>few|NA|TRBV9|TRBJ2-2
TGTGCCAGCAGCGGGCAAGGTGGACAGTCCACCGGGGAGCTGTTTTTT
CASSGQGGQSTGELFF
>NA|NA|TRBV10-3|TRBJ2-3
TGTGCCGTCTCTACGGCCGGCACAGATACGCAGTATTTT
CAVSTAGTDTQYF
>NA|NA|TRBV19|TRBJ2-2
TGTGCCAGTAGACGACCGACTGAAATGAGCGGGGAGCTGTTTTTT
CASRRPTEMSGELFF
>few|TRBD1|TRBV27|TRBJ2-7
TGTGCCAGCAGTGACCACTACAGGGGCGAGCAGTACTTC
CASSDHYRGEQYF
>NA|TRBD2|TRBV7-6|TRBJ2-3
TGTGCCAGCAGCCCAGGACTAGCGGGCGTGGGGGGTACGCAGTATTTT
CASSPGLAGVGGTQYF
>NA|TRBD1|TRBV5-4|TRBJ2-5
TGTGCCAGCAGCTTGGCCAAGGACAGGGCCGAAGAGACCCAGTACTTC
CASSLAKDRAEETQYF
>few|TRBD2|TRBV28|TRBJ2-7
TGTGCCAGCGAGACTAGCGGGAGCTCCGAGCAGTACTTC
CASETSGSSEQYF
>NA|NA|TRBV4-1|TRBJ2-5
TGCGCCAGCAGCCAAGATTCTGCGACCCAGTACTTC
CASSQDSATQYF
>NA|NA|TRBV5-1|TRBJ1-2
TGCGCCAGCAGCGGGAATACAGGGACCCGCTATGGCTACACCTTC
CASSGNTGTRYGYTF
>few|NA|TRBV3-1/TRBV3-2|TRBJ2-5
TGTGCCAGCAGCCAAGATCGAGGAGGGCGGGAGACCCAGTACTTC
CASSQDRGGRETQYF
>few|NA|TRBV18|TRBJ2-2
TGTGCCAGCTCACCACCGGCGCTCCCACACACCGGGGAGCTGTTTTTT
CASSPPALPHTGELFF
>NA|NA|TRBV6-4|TRBJ1-2
TGTGCCAGCAGTGACGGAAACAGGGCTACGAGTGGCTACACCTTC
CASSDGNRATSGYTF
>NA|TRBD2|TRBV15|TRBJ2-1
TGTGCCACCAGCAGAGGGGGGGCTAGCGGGAGGGTAAACAATGAGCAGTTCTTC
CATSRGGASGRVNNEQFF
>NA|NA|TRBV10-3|TRBJ1-2
TGTGCCATCAGTGAATCGGCAGTCCAAAACTATGGCTACACCTTC
CAISESAVQNYGYTF
>NA|NA|TRBV27|TRBJ2-3
TGTGCCAGCAGTTTATCCCGAAACACAGATACGCAGTATTTT
CASSLSRNTDTQYF
>NA|TRBD2|TRBV13|TRBJ2-1
TGTGCCAGCAGCCCCCCTAGCGGGACCTACAATGAGCAGTTCTTC
CASSPPSGTYNEQFF
>NA|TRBD1|TRBV19|TRBJ2-7
TGTGCCAGTAGCCGGGACAGGGGAAACCAGCAGTACTTC
CASSRDRGNQQYF